A selection of T cell receptor beta chains follows, all from one sample in a study of T cell responses to AZD1222 COVID-19 vaccine. Sequenced by immunoSEQ multiplex PCR; TCRdb stores in-frame clones only, minus some. The sample shows approximately 75,000 clones, around 90% of them seen only once. The material was peripheral blood, obtained 28 days after the second AZD1222 dose. The receptors were sampled from an adult who received the AZD1222 COVID-19 vaccine. Each CDR3 is given with its conserved first and last residue. Fields, in order: CDR3 protein, CDR3 DNA, D gene, V gene, clone size, J gene. The D gene is left open where the match is weak. Clone size, where shown, is once, few, many, or a class for clones that have expanded.

CASSSTRGMNTEAFF TGTGCCAGCAGTTCCACTCGGGGAATGAACACTGAAGCTTTCTTT - TRBV6-5 - TRBJ1-1
CASFEETSNYGYTF TGTGCCAGCTTTGAGGAAACTTCTAACTATGGCTACACCTTC - TRBV28 - TRBJ1-2
CASSLDGADTDTQYF TGTGCCAGCAGCTTGGACGGGGCGGACACAGATACGCAGTATTTT - TRBV5-4 - TRBJ2-3
CASSQVGTIQNEQFF TGCGCCAGCAGCCAAGTCGGGACAATACAAAATGAGCAGTTCTTC - TRBV4-1 - TRBJ2-1
CASNRASGNTIYF TGTGCCAGTAACCGGGCCTCTGGAAACACCATATATTTT - TRBV19 - TRBJ1-3
CSASTQGRNYEQYF TGCAGTGCTAGTACACAGGGTCGAAACTACGAGCAGTACTTC - TRBV20-1 - TRBJ2-7
CASSLGVDYGYTF TGCGCCAGCAGCTTGGGAGTGGACTATGGCTACACCTTC - TRBV5-1 - TRBJ1-2
CASSFRQPGTGFGYTF TGTGCCAGCAGTTTCAGACAACCCGGGACAGGGTTTGGCTACACCTTC TRBD1 TRBV6-5 - TRBJ1-2
CASSMGGELSNQPQHF TGTGCCAGTAGTATGGGAGGGGAATTGAGCAATCAGCCCCAGCATTTT - TRBV19 - TRBJ1-5
CAWSLGGGGNTIYF TGTGCCTGGAGTTTAGGGGGAGGTGGAAACACCATATATTTT - TRBV30 - TRBJ1-3
CASRGRQGVAEAFF TGTGCCAGCAGGGGAAGACAGGGAGTCGCTGAAGCTTTCTTT TRBD1 TRBV2 - TRBJ1-1
CASSQEQANNEKLFF TGTGCCAGCAGCCAAGAACAGGCCAATAATGAAAAACTGTTTTTT - TRBV3-1/TRBV3-2 - TRBJ1-4
CASSYHAQEQFF TGTGCCAGCAGTTACCATGCCCAGGAGCAGTTCTTC - TRBV6-2/TRBV6-3 - TRBJ2-1
CASSRITGGSYNEQFF TGTGCCAGCAGCCGAATAACAGGGGGGTCCTACAATGAGCAGTTCTTC TRBD1 TRBV14 - TRBJ2-1
CAWSPGGNDNSPLHF TGTGCCTGGAGTCCAGGAGGGAATGATAATTCACCCCTCCACTTT - TRBV30 - TRBJ1-6
CATSWDGGQKSQHF TGTGCCACCTCCTGGGATGGGGGCCAAAAGTCCCAGCATTTT - TRBV19 - TRBJ1-5
CASQRGGLNANNEQFF TGTGCTAGTCAGCGGGGGGGCTTGAACGCGAACAATGAGCAGTTCTTC TRBD2 TRBV12-5 - TRBJ2-1
CASSPTTGSSGYTF TGTGCCAGCAGCCCCACCACAGGGTCAAGTGGCTACACCTTC - TRBV28 few TRBJ1-2
CAWTGEVYNEQFF TGTGCCTGGACAGGGGAGGTCTACAATGAGCAGTTCTTC - TRBV30 - TRBJ2-1
CASSVGQGSYNEQFF TGCGCCAGCAGCGTGGGACAGGGGTCCTACAATGAGCAGTTCTTC TRBD1 TRBV4-3 - TRBJ2-1
CASSLPGGPIGEQYF TGTGCCAGCAGCCTACCGGGGGGGCCGATTGGGGAGCAGTACTTC TRBD2 TRBV5-6 - TRBJ2-7
CASSNPGNQPQHF TGTGCCAGTAGTAATCCAGGCAATCAGCCCCAGCATTTT - TRBV19 - TRBJ1-5
CASSLRSGGAGNSPLHF TGTGCCAGCAGCCTACGGTCAGGCGGGGCGGGTAATTCACCCCTCCACTTT - TRBV4-2 - TRBJ1-6
CASSQAGLVHEQYF TGCGCCAGCAGCCAAGCTGGTCTAGTCCACGAGCAGTACTTC - TRBV4-3 once TRBJ2-7
CASSTDRAGSPLHF TGTGCCAGTAGTACAGACAGGGCCGGTTCACCCCTCCACTTT TRBD1 TRBV19 - TRBJ1-6
CASSYRDRGYEQYF TGTGCCAGCAGTTATCGGGACAGAGGTTACGAGCAGTACTTC TRBD1 TRBV6-5 - TRBJ2-7
CASSIGQGPDTQYF TGCGCCAGCAGCATCGGACAGGGTCCAGATACGCAGTATTTT TRBD1 TRBV5-1 - TRBJ2-3
CAWSVSGRTNYGYTF TGTGCCTGGAGTGTATCAGGGCGGACTAACTATGGCTACACCTTC - TRBV30 - TRBJ1-2
CAWTSGQGVKMFF TGTGCCTGGACTTCGGGACAGGGGGTGAAGATGTTTTTT TRBD1 TRBV30 - TRBJ1-4
CAYQFSTNEKLFF TGTGCCTACCAATTTTCAACTAATGAAAAACTGTTTTTT - TRBV30 - TRBJ1-4
CASSSTLGQTKGDF TGTGCCAGCAGCTCAACATTAGGACAGACCAAGGGAGACTTC - TRBV7-9 - TRBJ2-7
CASSPRMGLGEQFF TGTGCCAGCAGCCCCCGGATGGGTCTTGGGGAGCAGTTCTTC - TRBV7-2 - TRBJ2-1
CSVETPSSYGYTF TGCAGCGTTGAAACACCCTCGTCCTATGGCTACACCTTC - TRBV29-1 - TRBJ1-2
CASSLRGSQPQHF TGTGCCAGCAGCCTCAGGGGGAGCCAGCCCCAGCATTTT TRBD1 TRBV7-2 few TRBJ1-5
CASSVSPTSGGPDTQYF TGTGCCAGTAGTGTTTCGCCGACTAGCGGGGGGCCAGATACGCAGTATTTT TRBD2 TRBV19 - TRBJ2-3
CASSPLSDEQFF TGTGCCAGCAGCCCCCTTAGCGATGAGCAGTTCTTC - TRBV3-1/TRBV3-2 - TRBJ2-1
CASSKPGQIMNISNQPQHF TGTGCCAGTAGTAAACCGGGACAGATCATGAACATCAGCAATCAGCCCCAGCATTTT TRBD1 TRBV19 - TRBJ1-5
CAISVGGGTSGGSISYEQYF TGTGCCATCAGCGTTGGGGGAGGGACTAGCGGGGGGTCCATCTCCTACGAGCAGTACTTC TRBD2 TRBV10-3 once TRBJ2-7